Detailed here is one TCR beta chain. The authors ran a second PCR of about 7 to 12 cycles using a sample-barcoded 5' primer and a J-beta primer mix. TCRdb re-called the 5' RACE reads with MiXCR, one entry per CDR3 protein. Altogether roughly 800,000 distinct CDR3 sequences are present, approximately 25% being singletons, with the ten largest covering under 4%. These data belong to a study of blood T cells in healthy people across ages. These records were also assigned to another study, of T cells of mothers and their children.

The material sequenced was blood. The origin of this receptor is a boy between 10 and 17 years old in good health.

CDR3 sequence reads: CASSIRWGGNNEQFF. In nucleotides, the CDR3 is TGTGCCAGTAGTATTAGGTGGGGGGGCAACAATGAGCAGTTCTTC. V usage is TRBV19 and J usage is TRBJ2-5; possible D gene TRBD2, 7 bases. The J call may be faulty, since TRBJ2-1 better matches the DNA end. Germline V lookup: CDR1 LNHDA, CDR2 SQIVND (reference sequence). The CDR3 is made up of 15 amino acids.